Given below is one T cell receptor beta chain in context. Original processing notes: Estimates of nucleated cell counts were drawn from the amplification of reference gene primers. Sequencing used immunoSEQ multiplex PCR; TCRdb keeps in-frame clones, though not all of them. V and J calls and clone size are those listed in that table; D and trimming were worked out from the DNA. The table includes around 100,000 clones, 80% to 90% detected once. This sample is drawn from a study of blood T cell repertoires in COVID-19. Whole-study context: Specimens from acute and convalescent COVID-19 originated in the United States, Italy and Spain. The analysed material was cDNA or gDNA that came from T cells, B-cell-depleted T cells, or PBMCs.

The CDR3 has 15 residues. V dropped 2 bases and J dropped 5; count of bases not matched to a gene: 8. In germline, CDR1 is SGHTA, CDR2 FQGNSA. The sequenced sample was peripheral blood. This clonotype originated in a man at least 80 years old with acute or convalescent COVID-19. This rearrangement joins TRBV7-2 to TRBJ2-7; 8 nucleotides align to TRBD2. The CDR3 DNA reads TGTGCCAGCAGCTTAAGCACGGGAGGGCCCCACGAGCAGTACTTC. Protein product: CASSLSTGGPHEQYF.